This T cell receptor beta chain was sequenced during a study of blood T cell repertoires in COVID-19 (dated by TCRdb to the early 2020s). Some background on the complete study: Collaborator samples came from the United States, Italy and Spain and covered acute and convalescent phases of COVID-19. The material from the prospective study consisted of cDNA or gDNA derived from T cells, B-cell-depleted T cells, or PBMCs. HLA class I and class II types, where available, came from metadata supplied by the sample provider rather than from assay-based typing. Subjects who had been exposed to COVID-19, were actively infected with it, or had recovered from it provided the deeply sampled blood TCRbeta repertoires that made up the dataset. Nearly every sample came with metadata listing a de-identified subject ID, COVID-19 status, age in years and sex. Samples were obtained from the ongoing ImmuneRACE study (first 160 participants) and from approximately 1,200 subjects provided by 6 global collaborators. The repertoires were released in a freely available public database meant as a resource for research on the immune response to SARS-CoV-2. What the research found in general, with its limitations: The quantity of clinical and demographic metadata differed by source and by participant and was supplied without curation.

Collaborating institutions collected whole blood in K2EDTA tubes following their own protocols. Collaborator samples were shipped for TCRbeta analysis as frozen whole blood, isolated PBMCs, or DNA extracted from either sample type. Regarding this clone: Which antigen it targets is not known. Base qualities are missing; no much larger clone stands one base away.

At the junction V is shortened by 10 bases and J by 0 bases; bases outside the gene matches: 6. CDR1 is given as ENHRY and CDR2 as SYGVKD, both from the germline V gene. The CDR3 spans 14 residues, from the cysteine through the phenylalanine. Here the CDR3 DNA is all that survives: 42 bases in frame from base 1. TCRbeta CDR3 regions were amplified from genomic DNA using the immunoSEQ Assay, a bias-controlled multiplex PCR. The original methods were these. Nucleated cell counts per sample were estimated from amplification of reference gene primers within the assay. Sequence reads were collapsed and filtered to measure the absolute abundance of every unique TCRbeta CDR3 rearrangement. For each sample, productive Simpson clonality was calculated by taking the square root of Simpson's diversity index across productive rearrangements. The table comes from immuneACCESS by way of TCRdb, which keeps in-frame sequences with V and J called. Part of the clones is missing from these tables; in studies checked, under half for an unresolved V gene and the rest for unknown reasons. The V and J calls and the clone size are those of that table, but D and trimming were determined from the DNA. This sample gives more than 90,000 clones in total; 84% of them show up just once. The top ten clonotypes cover nearly 25% of the sample.

The chain employs TRBV10-3 and TRBJ1-5, and 7 junction bases match TRBD1. Sequences were obtained from peripheral blood. This receptor was taken from a human donor in a cohort sampled during active COVID-19. The sequenced DNA: TGTGCCACGGGACAGACAAATAGCAATCAGCCCCAGCATTTT. Its protein product is CATGQTNSNQPQHF.